Each of the 23 T cell receptor beta chains below was sequenced from the same sample in a study of blood T cell repertoires in COVID-19. Sequencing used immunoSEQ multiplex PCR; TCRdb keeps in-frame clones, though not all of them. The data hold just over 300,000 clones, with approximately 86% observed a single time. The sample consisted of PBMCs or T cells enriched from blood (not recorded which). These receptors all come from a woman aged 18 to 35 who had recovered from COVID-19.

The rearrangement links TRBV3-1 (or the pseudogene TRBV3-2) to TRBJ2-2, with TRBD2 matching over 9 bases. Germline trimming cut 4 bases from V and 5 bases from J; bases unmatched to any gene: 11. The germline CDR1 and CDR2 sequences are LGHDT and YNNKEL (reference sequence). The CDR3 is 17 residues long. The CDR3 sequence is CASSLRGLAGKTGELFF. As DNA, the CDR3 is TGTGCCAGCAGCCTTCGAGGGCTAGCGGGGAAAACCGGGGAGCTGTTTTTT.

The chain has TRBV11-2 and TRBJ2-7; D is ambiguous. Germline loops: CDR1 SGHAT, CDR2 FQNNGV. V was pared by 2 bases and J by 2 bases, with 10 bases between. The CDR3 contains 14 residues. The CDR3 coding sequence is TGTGCCAGCAGCTTACTTCCCGGTACCTACGAGCAGTACTTC. This gives the protein CASSLLPGTYEQYF. The full variable domain, with the rest looked up from reference TRBV11-2 and TRBJ2-7, is EAGVAQSPRYKIIEKRQSVAFWCNPISGHATLYWYQQILGQGPKLLIQFQNNGVVDDSQLPKDRFSAERLKGVDSTLKIQPAKLEDSAVYLCASSLLPGTYEQYFGPGTRLTVT.

This chain links TRBV4-3 with TRBJ1-2; D gene ambiguous. The CDR3 length is 14 residues. CDR1 LGHNA and CDR2 YSLEER come from the germline V gene. V was cut by 0 bases and J by 5 bases, with 10 bases left in between. Here the CDR3 DNA reads TGCGCCAGCAGCCAAGAAATTATGAGGTATGGCTACACCTTC. Its translation is CASSQEIMRYGYTF.

The chain is built from TRBV10-3 and TRBJ2-1; D might be TRBD1 (5 bases). CDR1 ENHRY and CDR2 SYGVKD come from the germline V gene. V shed 2 bases and J shed 9 bases, with 17 bases lying between them. The CDR3 has 15 amino acids. The CDR3 loop reads CAISEKAEGAGEQFF. CDR3 coding DNA: TGTGCCATCAGTGAGAAGGCGGAAGGGGCAGGTGAGCAGTTCTTC.

This chain links TRBV30 with TRBJ1-2; 7 bases agree with TRBD1. The germline V gene has CDR1 GTSNPN and CDR2 SVGIG (reference sequence). The CDR3 extends over 11 amino acids. V was clipped by 2 bases and J by 11 bases; unmatched bases: 5. CDR3 nucleotide sequence: TGTGCCTGGAGTAAGGGGGCCGGTTACACCTTC. It codes for CAWSKGAGYTF.

This rearrangement joins TRBV28 to TRBJ1-3; D is unclear. The CDR3 sequence is 15 residues long. V lost 7 bases, J lost 0 bases, and 13 bases lay in between. Germline V gives CDR1 MDHEN, CDR2 SYDVKM. Here the CDR3 DNA reads TGTGCCAGCACCACAACCCCCACCTCTGGAAACACCATATATTTT. Its translation: CASTTTPTSGNTIYF.

This clone was seen just once. The chain carries TRBV18 and TRBJ2-1; 9 bases map to TRBD1. The CDR3 consists of 16 residues. The V and J ends lost 2 bases and 3 bases, in that order; junction bases with no gene match: 5. Per the germline V gene, CDR1 is KGHSH and CDR2 is LQKENI. The CDR3 protein is CASSPGQGSYYNEQFF. CDR3 nucleotide sequence: TGTGCCAGCTCACCAGGACAGGGGAGCTACTACAATGAGCAGTTCTTC.

This clone turned up a few times. The chain carries TRBV29-1 and TRBJ1-4; 7 nucleotides align to TRBD1. Germline values: CDR1 SQVTM, CDR2 ANQGSEA. The J segment lost 4 bases and the V segment lost 6 bases, leaving 8 bases of the junction unmatched. This CDR3 has 14 residues. This CDR3 reads CSVGGGQSNEKLFF. In nucleotides, the CDR3 is TGCAGCGTCGGGGGGGGACAGAGTAATGAAAAACTGTTTTTT.

This clone was seen a few times. The V and J genes are TRBV7-2 and TRBJ2-7, with D tentatively TRBD2 (5 bases). The ends were cut back, 5 bases at V and 4 bases at J, with 15 bases in the middle. This CDR3 region has 14 residues. CDR1 is SGHTA, CDR2 FQGNSA, per germline. CDR3 bases: TGTGCCAGCAGCCTCCGACTACCTCCGTACGAGCAGTACTTC. Residues: CASSLRLPPYEQYF.

The chain couples TRBV9 to TRBJ2-2; D is undetermined. The germline V and J ends were trimmed by 4 bases and 6 bases, with 16 bases remaining between them. Germline V CDR1 and CDR2: SGDLS, YYNGEE. The CDR3 runs 15 residues. The CDR3 loop reads CASSSRSNPAGELFF. The CDR3 nucleotides are TGTGCCAGCAGCTCTAGATCCAACCCGGCCGGGGAGCTGTTTTTT.

This clone was recorded once. The chain links TRBV7-2 to TRBJ1-4; TRBD1 agrees at 7 bases. From germline, CDR1 is SGHTA and CDR2 FQGNSA. The CDR3 is 15 residues long. With 5 bases clipped from V and 5 bases from J, the junction kept 8 bases outside the gene matches. CDR3 bases: TGTGCCAGCAGCACCGACAGGGCCCTAAATGAAAAACTGTTTTTT. Protein product: CASSTDRALNEKLFF.

The chain links TRBV3-1 (or the pseudogene TRBV3-2) to TRBJ2-7; TRBD1 is a possible D gene (6 bases). Trimming removed 1 base from V and 4 bases from J, with 14 bases in between. This CDR3 contains 15 residues. Per the germline V gene, CDR1 is LGHDT and CDR2 is YNNKEL (reference sequence). The CDR3 spells CASSQVAWGRYEQYF. CDR3 coding DNA: TGTGCCAGCAGCCAAGTCGCATGGGGGCGGTACGAGCAGTACTTC.

The chain is built from TRBV10-3 and TRBJ2-2; 11 nucleotides agree with TRBD2. CDR1 is ENHRY and CDR2 is SYGVKD in the germline V gene. After removal of 3 bases from V and 4 bases from J, the junction contained 4 bases not matched to a gene. This CDR3 contains 16 residues. The CDR3 DNA reads as TGTGCCATCAGTGACCTAGCGGGAGGAGGCACCGGGGAGCTGTTTTTT. Protein sequence: CAISDLAGGGTGELFF.

Only one count was recorded for this clone. J is TRBJ2-5 and V is TRBV27; 10 bases are shared with TRBD1. The V and J ends lost 6 bases and 2 bases, in that order; junction bases with no gene match: 30. The CDR3 contains 23 residues. The germline gives CDR1 MNHEY, CDR2 SMNVEV (reference sequence). CDR3 DNA: TGTGCCAGCAGCCTACAGCGACAAGCCGGGACAGGGGATGTTCCGCCCCCACAAGAGACCCAGTACTTC. It codes for CASSLQRQAGTGDVPPPQETQYF.

The chain employs TRBV19 and TRBJ1-5, with a possible D match to TRBD1 (5 bases). Germline V CDR1 and CDR2: LNHDA, SQIVND (reference sequence). V was trimmed by 2 bases and J by 5 bases, leaving 7 bases between them. The CDR3 spans 13 residues. Here the CDR3 DNA reads TGTGCCAGTAGTATACAGGGTGATCAGCCCCAGCATTTT. The encoded protein is CASSIQGDQPQHF. Together with reference TRBV19 and TRBJ1-5, the CDR3 gives the full variable domain: DGGITQSPKYLFRKEGQNVTLSCEQNLNHDAMYWYRQDPGQGLRLIYYSQIVNDFQKGDIAEGYSVSREKKESFPLTVTSAQKNPTAFYLCASSIQGDQPQHFGDGTRLSIL.

The chain links TRBV7-2 to TRBJ1-2, with 10 bases that match TRBD1. The J segment lost 7 bases and the V segment lost 2 bases, leaving 10 bases of the junction unmatched. Germline lookup yields CDR1 SGHTA and CDR2 FQGNSA. This CDR3 spans 16 amino acids. The DNA of the CDR3 is TGTGCCAGCAGCTTATCCGGGACAGGGGTTTTCAGTGGCTACACCTTC. As protein: CASSLSGTGVFSGYTF. Using reference TRBV7-2 and TRBJ1-2 for the parts outside the CDR3, the full variable domain is GAGVSQSPSNKVTEKGKDVELRCDPISGHTALYWYRQSLGQGLEFLIYFQGNSAPDKSGLPSDRFSAERTGGSVSTLTIQRTQQEDSAVYLCASSLSGTGVFSGYTFGSGTRLTVV.

Only one count was recorded for this clone. This chain uses TRBV6-2 or TRBV6-3 with TRBJ2-1; D is undetermined. The CDR3 spans 13 residues. Trimming left V 5 bases short and J 1 base short, with 6 bases between. Germline CDR1 is MNHEY and CDR2 is SVGEGT. CDR3 loop: CASSPFSYNEQFF. In DNA, the CDR3 is TGTGCCAGCAGTCCCTTTTCCTACAATGAGCAGTTCTTC.

This rearrangement joins TRBV7-2 to TRBJ2-1, with 9 bases identical to TRBD2. The germline V gene encodes CDR1 SGHTA and CDR2 FQGNSA. CDR3 length: 16 residues. V shed 6 bases, J shed 9 bases, and the junction held 15 bases outside the gene matches. As DNA, the CDR3 is TGTGCCAGCAGAGAAGCCGGGCGGGGGGGTGGTGGTGAGCAGTTCTTC. It yields the protein CASREAGRGGGGEQFF.

This chain links TRBV27 with TRBJ2-1, with D perhaps matching TRBD2 (6 bases). Germline values: CDR1 MNHEY, CDR2 SMNVEV (reference sequence). The V end lost 9 bases, the J end lost 4 bases, and 13 bases lay between the germline ends. The CDR3 consists of 13 residues. The CDR3 nucleotides are TGTGCCAGTTTTGGCGGGATGTACAATGAGCAGTTCTTC. This encodes CASFGGMYNEQFF.

This chain connects TRBV3-1 (or the pseudogene TRBV3-2) to TRBJ2-7, with TRBD2 matching 7 bases. V lost 1 base to trimming and J lost 2 bases; unmatched junction nucleotides: 2. Germline lookup yields CDR1 LGHDT and CDR2 YNNKEL (reference sequence). CDR3 size: 14 residues. CDR3 DNA sequence: TGTGCCAGCAGCCAAGCGGGAGGCACCTACGAGCAGTACTTC. It codes for CASSQAGGTYEQYF.

This chain connects TRBV7-2 to TRBJ2-3; the D gene is possibly TRBD2 (5 bases). The CDR3 extends over 13 amino acids. CDR1 and CDR2 (germline): SGHTA, FQGNSA. Trimming removed 4 bases from V and 4 bases from J, with 9 bases in between. CDR3 amino acids: CASSSLAPDTQYF. In nucleotides, the CDR3 is TGTGCCAGCAGCTCTCTAGCCCCAGATACGCAGTATTTT.

This clone has only one observation. In DNA form, the CDR3 reads TGTGCCAGCAGTGAAGCCAGGCGGGGGGGCCTGGTAGAAGAGACCCAGTACTTC. Translation gives CASSEARRGGLVEETQYF. V gene TRBV2 combines with J gene TRBJ2-5; TRBD2 agrees at 9 bases. The CDR3 has 18 residues. The V gene end was trimmed by 0 bases and the J gene end by 3 bases; junction bases not matched to a gene: 11. Germline V gives CDR1 SNHLY, CDR2 FYNNEI.

The rearrangement links TRBV27 to TRBJ1-1, with D perhaps TRBD1 (6 bases). CDR1 is MNHEY, CDR2 SMNVEV, per germline (reference sequence). The germline V and J ends were trimmed by 5 bases and 1 base, with 11 bases remaining between them. The CDR3 consists of 14 residues. The CDR3 is CASSGVTGNTEAFF. The CDR3 DNA reads as TGTGCCAGCAGTGGTGTGACAGGGAACACTGAAGCTTTCTTT.